Sequencing of this T cell receptor beta chain was carried out in a study of blood T cell repertoires in COVID-19. The table came from immunoSEQ multiplex PCR; TCRdb's copy has only in-frame clones and leaves some out. The data contain 290,000 or so clones, 86% of them singletons. On this clone itself: Relative to the germline gene, one junction end is altered; a read error may explain this.

Source material: PBMCs or T cells enriched from blood (not recorded which). This TCR was sampled from a woman under 30 who had recovered from COVID-19.

CDR3 nucleotide sequence: TGTGCCAGTAGCCAAGGGAGGGGGGGCCCTAGAGGGAACACTGAAGCTTTCTTT. Translation: CASSQGRGGPRGNTEAFF. This sequence joins TRBV3-1 (or the pseudogene TRBV3-2) and TRBJ1-1; the D gene is possibly TRBD1 (6 bases). There are 18 residues in the CDR3. The germline V gene encodes CDR1 LGHDT and CDR2 YNNKEL (reference sequence).